The 2 T cell receptor beta chains below all came from one sample that was sequenced in a study of regulatory and conventional T cells in RAG deficiency. TCRdb's table, derived via immunoSEQ multiplex PCR, lists solely in-frame clones and lacks some. The repertoire consists of around 30,000 clones, with 90% to 95% occurring once and the leading ten covering approximately 0.18%. Genomic DNA came from blood conventional CD4+ T cells gated CD25-low CD127-high. This same sample was also taken into another study, of regulatory T cells. That publication notes: Primers: 52 TRBV forward and 13 TRBJ reverse.

The sample consisted of CD25- CD4+ T cells sorted from blood. These receptors all stem from a human donor in good health.

CDR3 DNA sequence: TGTGCCAGTAGTATTGGAGGGTCGTTGTACCAAGAGACCCAGTACTTC. This sequence encodes CASSIGGSLYQETQYF. V usage is TRBV19 and J usage is TRBJ2-5; D is perhaps TRBD2 (6 bases). V shed 3 bases and J shed 0 bases, with 14 bases lying between them. Germline CDR1 and CDR2: LNHDA and SQIVND (reference sequence). This CDR3 spans 16 amino acids.

This chain links TRBV5-1 with TRBJ1-1; maybe TRBD1 (5 bases). The CDR3 spans 15 residues. Germline lookup yields CDR1 SGHRS and CDR2 YFSETQ. Trimming shortened V by 1 base and J by 6 bases, and 16 bases separated the two germline ends. The CDR3 DNA follows: TGCGCCAGCAGCTTGAGGGGCATCCAACATTCTGAAGCTTTCTTT. Its protein is CASSLRGIQHSEAFF. The full variable domain, completed using reference TRBV5-1 and TRBJ1-1, is KAGVTQTPRYLIKTRGQQVTLSCSPISGHRSVSWYQQTPGQGLQFLFEYFSETQRNKGNFPGRFSGRQFSNSRSEMNVSTLELGDSALYLCASSLRGIQHSEAFFGQGTRLTVV.